Sequencing of this TCR beta chain was carried out in a study of cytomegalovirus exposure and HLA in healthy donors (dated by TCRdb to about 2017). Background on the whole study: An earlier analysis of fewer than 750 of the donors reported roughly 300 Gb of sequence data and 95 million to 120 million unique TCR beta sequences obtained from about 179 million T cells. Around 300 gigabases of sequencing data and roughly 90 million unique TCR sequences were included in an early release covering about 600 HLA-typed donors. Among the roughly 390 genotyped donors, approximately 81% belonged to the genetic ancestry cluster associated with self-reported Caucasian donors. The study aimed to test whether signatures of past pathogen exposure could be identified by cataloging public T cell receptors. The study profiled the T cell repertoires of approximately 700 subjects by immunosequencing and related them to cytomegalovirus serostatus. Besides the first cohort of under 700 subjects, a separate validation cohort made up of over 95 different subjects was used. High-throughput TCR immunosequencing, statistical association of individual TCRs with disease status, and machine learning were combined to predict cytomegalovirus infection status. A later analysis re-analyzed previously published TCR beta repertoires from approximately 700 donors and added high-resolution HLA genotyping to study TCR occurrence patterns. The later analysis used no new phenotypic data to find candidate immune exposures, relying instead on TCR beta sequences and their occurrence across donors. In an earlier analysis of 550 to 700 of the donors, high-throughput TCR beta sequencing was used to judge whether each TCR beta V gene segment behaved as functional or pseudogenic. Donor age, sex, ethnicity and CMV serostatus were compiled together with the repertoire data. A later genetic analysis used genome-wide SNP genotypes for about 60% of the 666 donors, treating that subset as a discovery cohort. All discovery cohort repertoires had been generated on a single sequencing platform. Both class I and class II loci were covered by HLA typing, at four-digit resolution. Typing coverage differed by locus: A, B, C, DRB1 and DQB1 were typed in about 629-630 donors, DQA1 in around 500, DPA1 in 600 to 610, and DPB1 in approximately 450. Roughly 5 DR-DQ haplotypes were handled as single units for association and clustering, since linkage in the cohort was strong. Among 300 to 500 genotyped donors of the cohort, an average of around 240,000 unique TCR beta nucleotide sequences was sequenced per donor, of which 15% to 20% were non-productive. Summary of the overall study and its limitations: A cluster of highly shared sequence variants was judged likely to represent a technical artifact of the sequencing pipeline. Several of the top co-occurrence clusters appeared to be linked to parvovirus B19, influenza, CMV and Epstein-Barr virus, according to a later analysis. Roughly uniform sequencing depth across donors was assumed in presence/absence analyses, although this assumption may not hold. A further reported finding was that TCR beta sequences accurately predicted the HLA-A and HLA-B alleles for most subjects in the first cohort. A later analysis found that HLA-associated TCR beta chains were more clonally expanded and had lower generation probabilities than equally common non-associated chains. The study listed over 150 TCR beta chains as associated with cytomegalovirus. In a later analysis, TCR association rates were found to vary across HLA loci, with the most associated TCRs seen for DRB1 alleles and the fewest for HLA-C alleles. The classifier was reported to diagnose cytomegalovirus status with high specificity and sensitivity in both the original cohort and the validation cohort. An earlier analysis of several hundred of the donors showed that most TCR beta V segments appeared in productive rearrangements either about 87% or about 30% of the time, which broadly matched IMGT annotations. Because some donors lacked HLA typing at each locus, the association tests relied only on the typed subset. The cohort was sequenced for TCR beta chains only, and without alpha or paired-chain data the features that could be detected were limited. When HLA alleles, especially DR and DQ, strongly co-occurred, TCR associations were difficult to assign to individual alleles. The authors suggested that the approach could potentially be generalized to other disease states and immunological phenotypes. Specific HLA alleles were associated with roughly 16,000 TCR beta sequences at a false discovery rate of 0.05 in a later analysis. According to a later analysis, most CMV-associated TCR beta chains appeared to be HLA-restricted, and the HLA associations seemed to be driven largely by CMV exposure. About 17 rarely observed V segments, including chromosome 9 orphons, were excluded from the earlier analysis of several hundred of the donors because counts were too low. Compared with the 666-donor mean, donors in an Asian-associated ancestry cluster had fewer N-insertions in productive TCRs, according to a later genetic analysis. In vitro tests confirmed that a few of the cytomegalovirus-associated TCR beta chains recognize cytomegalovirus antigens. A later genetic analysis associated a missense DCLRE1C variant with V-gene and J-gene trimming of TCR beta chains, and an independent cohort replicated the association. Linkage disequilibrium might explain the correlated functional status among segregating V segments, but an unknown experimental factor could not be ruled out. The 87-base-pair reads could not distinguish some IMGT-functional V segments, including TRBV6-2 and TRBV6-3, so those segments were excluded. Across donors, most TCR sequences were observed very rarely, whereas some public TCRs were present in many individuals. The only immune exposure information available for the cohort was CMV serostatus.

In total, 500 to 700 healthy bone marrow donors made up the cohort. At the time of sampling, all cohort members were nominally healthy, though unrecorded immune exposures were likely present. The donor was CMV seropositive and was included in the group of 250 to 350 seropositive cohort members. Every donor gave a peripheral blood sample, and the peripheral blood mononuclear cells from that sample were used for TCR beta sequencing. The Qiagen DNeasy Blood Extraction Kit was used to extract genomic DNA from the blood cell samples. This clone occurred once. Its target antigen remains unknown. Base quality data are lacking; no much larger clone is found one base away. The CDR3 holds 16 amino acids from the cysteine to the phenylalanine. The only DNA kept is the CDR3, 48 bases in frame from the first base. CDR1 and CDR2, looked up from the germline V gene (reference sequence), are GTSNPN and SVGIG. Compared with germline, V lacks 3 bases and J lacks 3 bases; bases without a gene match: 8.

The library was prepared using the immunoSEQ multiplex PCR assay. For the multiplex PCR, a mixture combining 60 forward primers for TCR Vbeta segments and 13 reverse primers for TCR Jbeta segments was used. Amplification of the CDR3 region of rearranged TCR beta genes was performed with a multiplex PCR assay on genomic DNA. Amplified TCR beta libraries were sequenced as 87-base-pair reads on the Illumina HiSeq System. As for how the authors treated the data: In a later analysis, 80 million or so unique TCR beta chains were counted across the approximately 640 repertoires, and roughly 11 million of these chains were shared by at least two donors. Raw reads were error-corrected and collapsed into unique sequences by a nearest-neighbor algorithm in which closely related sequences were merged to remove PCR and sequencing errors. V, D and J gene segments were assigned by aligning CDR3 sequences to IMGT reference sequences. For a sequence to be retained, at least a six-nucleotide match to both a V gene segment and a J gene segment was required. A rearrangement was called productive if the CDR3 had no stop codons and remained in frame with V and J, and every other rearrangement was called non-productive. Following IMGT convention, CDR3 was defined as the stretch from the second conserved V-encoded cysteine up to the conserved J-encoded phenylalanine. The earlier analysis of some 540 of the donors excluded any sequence lacking an unambiguous match to a single V gene segment. In an earlier analysis of about 590 of the donors, a V segment was called functional when productive rearrangements were above 56.7%, and segregating when the standard deviation between donors exceeded 5%. A statistical classification framework was built to diagnose cytomegalovirus status from the catalog of TCR beta chain sequences. In a later analysis, V and J genes were assigned by comparing TCR nucleotide sequences against IMGT/GENE-DB human TR gene sequences. A later analysis assigned CDR3 sequences and most-parsimonious VDJ recombination scenarios with the TCRdist pipeline. In a later analysis, every TCR beta chain was defined by the combination of its CDR3 amino acid sequence and its V-gene family, and reads without a unique V-gene family were dropped. In a later analysis, 450 to 600 highly shared, low-generation-probability nucleotide sequences were removed to address suspected cross-contamination and a sequencing artifact. For each public chain, a later analysis derived a clonal expansion index from normalized ranks of inferred template counts within each repertoire. In a later analysis, generation probabilities were computed using a VDJ recombination model fitted to out-of-frame rearrangements, and the results were checked against IGoR. Hypergeometric tests were used in a later analysis to score TCR-TCR, TCR-HLA and TCR-CMV co-occurrence, with a repertoire-size bias correction applied to the TCR pairs. False discovery rates were estimated in a later analysis by permuting HLA or CMV assignments 20 times. In a later analysis, co-occurring TCRs were grouped using DBSCAN, and TCRdist sequence similarity was added for clustering within HLA-allele-positive subsets. Repertoires with fewer than 30,000 or more than 120,000 public chains, plus five repertoires with anomalous nucleotide sharing, were excluded from co-occurrence clustering. In TCRdb, the immuneACCESS table is reduced to in-frame sequences with V and J assigned. These tables do not hold every clone; where another copy was compared, an unresolved V gene accounts for under half, and the others remain unexplained. V and J calls and clone size are given by that table; D and trimming were obtained from the DNA. This sample has about 130,000 clones in its table, and approximately 85% of those were observed once. The ten largest clones add up to about 8.6% of the sample.

The rearranged segments are TRBV30 and TRBJ2-1, with 10 central nucleotides matching TRBD1. This TCR came from a woman between 50 and 59 years old in good health and CMV-seropositive. The material sequenced was PBMCs. DNA sequence: TGTGCCTGGAGGATCCTCCGGGACAGGGGCTACAATGAGCAGTTCTTC. This is translated as CAWRILRDRGYNEQFF.